Reported below is one TCR beta chain. This sample was included in a study of blood T cell repertoires in COVID-19. The data were produced by immunoSEQ multiplex PCR, yet TCRdb's version contains in-frame clones alone and is incomplete. The sample contains 160,000 or so clones, roughly 87% of which appear only once. Germline CDR1 MNHEY, CDR2 SMNVEV (reference sequence). V shed 3 bases, J shed 3 bases, and the junction held 8 bases outside the gene matches. The CDR3 spans 15 residues. Sequencing input: PBMCs or T cells enriched from blood (not recorded which). V usage is TRBV27 and J usage is TRBJ2-7; 7 positions agree with TRBD2. The TCR comes from a human donor with acute COVID-19. The donor label of this sample is uncertain. The CDR3 coding sequence is TGTGCCAGCAGTTTGGGTAGCGGGCCATACTACGAGCAGTACTTC. The encoded protein is CASSLGSGPYYEQYF.